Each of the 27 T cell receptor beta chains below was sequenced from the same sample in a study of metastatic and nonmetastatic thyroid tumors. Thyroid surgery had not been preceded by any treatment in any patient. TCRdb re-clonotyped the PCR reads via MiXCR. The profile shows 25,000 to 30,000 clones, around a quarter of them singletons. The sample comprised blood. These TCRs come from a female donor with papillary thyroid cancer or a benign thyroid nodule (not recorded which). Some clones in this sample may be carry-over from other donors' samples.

This chain's CDR3 is CAVAGTGTGELFF. CDR3 in DNA: TGTGCCGTCGCCGGGACAGGGACCGGGGAGCTGTTTTTT. The V and J genes are TRBV19 and TRBJ2-2; 9 bases are shared with TRBD1. The germline V gene has CDR1 LNHDA and CDR2 SQIVND (reference sequence). CDR3 length: 13 amino acids. Trimming cost V 11 bases and J 5 bases; bases outside gene matches: 6.

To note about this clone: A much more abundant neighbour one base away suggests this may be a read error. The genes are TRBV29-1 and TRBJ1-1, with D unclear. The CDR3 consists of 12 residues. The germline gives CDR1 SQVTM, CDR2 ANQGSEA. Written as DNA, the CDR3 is TGCAGCGGTAAGTCCGGGAACACTGAATCTTTCTTT. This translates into CSGKSGNTESFF. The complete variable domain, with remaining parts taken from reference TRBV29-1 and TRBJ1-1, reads SAVISQKPSRDICQRGTSLTIQCQVDSQVTMMFWYRQQPGQSLTLIATANQGSEATYESGFVIDKFPISRPNLTFSTLTVSNMSPEDSSIYLCSGKSGNTESFFGQGTRLTVV.

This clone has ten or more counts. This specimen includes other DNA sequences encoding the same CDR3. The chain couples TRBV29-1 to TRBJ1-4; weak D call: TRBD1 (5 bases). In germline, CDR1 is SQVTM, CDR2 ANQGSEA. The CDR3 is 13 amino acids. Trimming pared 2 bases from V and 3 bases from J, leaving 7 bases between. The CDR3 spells CSVERGPNEKLFF. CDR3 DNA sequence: TGCAGCGTTGAAAGGGGTCCTAATGAAAAACTGTTTTTT.

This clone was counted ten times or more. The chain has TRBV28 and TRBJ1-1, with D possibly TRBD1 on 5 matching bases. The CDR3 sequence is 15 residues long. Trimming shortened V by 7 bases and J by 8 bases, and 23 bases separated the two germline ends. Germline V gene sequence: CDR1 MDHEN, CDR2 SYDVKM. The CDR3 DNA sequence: TGTGCCAGCACCCCCGCAACAGGAGTTCAAGCAGAAGCTTTCTTT. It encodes CASTPATGVQAEAFF.

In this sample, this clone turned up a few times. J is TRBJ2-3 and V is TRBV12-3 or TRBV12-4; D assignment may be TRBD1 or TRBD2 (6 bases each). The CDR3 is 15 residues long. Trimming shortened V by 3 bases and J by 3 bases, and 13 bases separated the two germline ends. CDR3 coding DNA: TGTGCCAGCAGTTTCTGGGGGGCGAAAACAGATACGCAGTATTTT. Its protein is CASSFWGAKTDTQYF.

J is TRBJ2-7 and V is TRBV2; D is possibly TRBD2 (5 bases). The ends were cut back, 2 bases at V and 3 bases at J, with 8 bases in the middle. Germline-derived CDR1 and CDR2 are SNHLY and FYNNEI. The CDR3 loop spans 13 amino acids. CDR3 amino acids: CASSEYAGYEQYF. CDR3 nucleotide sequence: TGTGCCAGCAGTGAATATGCGGGCTACGAGCAGTACTTC. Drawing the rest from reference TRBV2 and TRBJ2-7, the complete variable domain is EPEVTQTPSHQVTQMGQEVILRCVPISNHLYFYWYRQILGQKVEFLVSFYNNEISEKSEIFDDQFSVERPDGSNFTLKIRSTKLEDSAMYFCASSEYAGYEQYFGPGTRLTVT.

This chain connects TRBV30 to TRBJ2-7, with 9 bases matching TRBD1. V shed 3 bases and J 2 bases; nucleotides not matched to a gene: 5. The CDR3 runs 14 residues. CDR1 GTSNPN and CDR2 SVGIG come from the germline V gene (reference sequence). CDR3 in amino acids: CAWSLQGATYEQYF. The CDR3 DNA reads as TGTGCCTGGAGCCTACAGGGGGCGACCTACGAGCAGTACTTC.

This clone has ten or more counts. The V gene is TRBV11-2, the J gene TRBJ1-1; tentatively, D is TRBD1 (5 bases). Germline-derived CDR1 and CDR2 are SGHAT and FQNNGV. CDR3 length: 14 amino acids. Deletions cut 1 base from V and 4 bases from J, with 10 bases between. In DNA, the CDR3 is TGTGCCAGCAGCTTAGGGTCAGGGTCCACTGAAGCTTTCTTT. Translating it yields CASSLGSGSTEAFF.

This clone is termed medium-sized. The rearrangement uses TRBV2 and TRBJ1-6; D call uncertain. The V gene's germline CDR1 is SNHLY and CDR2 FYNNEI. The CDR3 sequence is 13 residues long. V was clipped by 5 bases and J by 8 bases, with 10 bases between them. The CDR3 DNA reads TGTGCCAGCAGTCCAAGAACGGATTCACCCCTCCACTTT. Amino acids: CASSPRTDSPLHF.

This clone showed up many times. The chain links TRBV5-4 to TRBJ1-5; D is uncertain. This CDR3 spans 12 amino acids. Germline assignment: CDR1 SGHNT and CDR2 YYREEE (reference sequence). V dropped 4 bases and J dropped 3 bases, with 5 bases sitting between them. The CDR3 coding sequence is TGTGCCAGCAGCCTCCCCAATCAGCCCCAGCATTTT. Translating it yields CASSLPNQPQHF.

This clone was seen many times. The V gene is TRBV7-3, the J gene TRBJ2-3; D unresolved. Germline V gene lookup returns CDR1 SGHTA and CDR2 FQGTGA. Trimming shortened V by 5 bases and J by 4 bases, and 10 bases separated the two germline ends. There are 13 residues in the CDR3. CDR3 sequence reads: CASSQSSADTQYF. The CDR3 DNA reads TGTGCCAGCAGCCAGAGTAGTGCAGATACGCAGTATTTT.

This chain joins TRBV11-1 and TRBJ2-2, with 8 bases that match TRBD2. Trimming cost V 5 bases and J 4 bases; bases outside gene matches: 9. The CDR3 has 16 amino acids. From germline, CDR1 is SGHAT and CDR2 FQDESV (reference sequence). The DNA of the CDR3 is TGTGCCAGCAGCCCTTCGGGGGGGCGCGGCACCGGGGAGCTGTTTTTT. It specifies CASSPSGGRGTGELFF. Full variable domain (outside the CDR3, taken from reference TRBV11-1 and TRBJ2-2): EAEVAQSPRYKITEKSQAVAFWCDPISGHATLYWYRQILGQGPELLVQFQDESVVDDSQLPKDRFSAERLKGVDSTLKIQPAELGDSAMYLCASSPSGGRGTGELFFGEGSRLTVL.

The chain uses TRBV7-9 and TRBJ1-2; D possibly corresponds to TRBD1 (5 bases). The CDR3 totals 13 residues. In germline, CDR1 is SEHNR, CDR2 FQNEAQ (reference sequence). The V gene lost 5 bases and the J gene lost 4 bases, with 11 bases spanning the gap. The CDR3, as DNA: TGTGCCAGCAGCCTTGGGACGGCCTATGGCTACACCTTC. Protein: CASSLGTAYGYTF. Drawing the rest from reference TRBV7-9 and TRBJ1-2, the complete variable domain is DTGVSQNPRHKITKRGQNVTFRCDPISEHNRLYWYRQTLGQGPEFLTYFQNEAQLEKSRLLSDRFSAERPKGSFSTLEIQRTEQGDSAMYLCASSLGTAYGYTFGSGTRLTVV.

The CDR3 nucleotides are TGTGCCTGGAGCAGGGGGACAGATACGCAGTATTTT. Its translation is CAWSRGTDTQYF. V is TRBV30 and J is TRBJ2-3; 7 bases fit TRBD1. In germline, CDR1 is GTSNPN, CDR2 SVGIG (reference sequence). This CDR3 has 12 amino acids. The J segment lost 3 bases and the V segment lost 3 bases, leaving 0 bases of the junction unmatched.

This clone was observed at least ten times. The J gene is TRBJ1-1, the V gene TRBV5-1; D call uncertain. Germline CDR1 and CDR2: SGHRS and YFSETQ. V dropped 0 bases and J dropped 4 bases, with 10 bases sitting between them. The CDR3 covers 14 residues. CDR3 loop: CASSLGARSTEAFF. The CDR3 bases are TGCGCCAGCAGCTTGGGAGCCAGGTCCACTGAAGCTTTCTTT.

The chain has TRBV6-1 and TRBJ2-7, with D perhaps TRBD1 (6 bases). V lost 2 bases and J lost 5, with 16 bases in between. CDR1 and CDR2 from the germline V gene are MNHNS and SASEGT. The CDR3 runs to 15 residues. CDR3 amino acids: CASSEMGTRGDEQYF. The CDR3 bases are TGTGCCAGCAGTGAAATGGGGACACGAGGTGACGAGCAGTACTTC.

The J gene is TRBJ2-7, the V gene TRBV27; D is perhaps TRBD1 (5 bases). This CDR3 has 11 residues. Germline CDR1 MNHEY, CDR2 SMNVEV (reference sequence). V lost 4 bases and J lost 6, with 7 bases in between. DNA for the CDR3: TGTGCCAGCAGTTGGGGCAGCGAGCAGTACTTC. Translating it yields CASSWGSEQYF.

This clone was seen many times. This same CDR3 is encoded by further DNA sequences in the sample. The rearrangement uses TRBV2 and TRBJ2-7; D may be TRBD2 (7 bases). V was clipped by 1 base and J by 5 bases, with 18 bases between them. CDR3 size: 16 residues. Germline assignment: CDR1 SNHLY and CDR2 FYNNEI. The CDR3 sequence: CASSEGWGGRVDEQYF. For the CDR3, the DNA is TGTGCCAGCAGTGAAGGTTGGGGGGGCAGGGTCGACGAGCAGTACTTC.

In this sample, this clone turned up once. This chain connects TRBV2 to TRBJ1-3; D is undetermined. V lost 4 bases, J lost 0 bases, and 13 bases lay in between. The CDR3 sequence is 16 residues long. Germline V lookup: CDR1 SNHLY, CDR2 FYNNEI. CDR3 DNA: TGTGCCAGCAGTGTCGGCCTTCGCTACTCTGGAAACACCATATATTTT. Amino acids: CASSVGLRYSGNTIYF.

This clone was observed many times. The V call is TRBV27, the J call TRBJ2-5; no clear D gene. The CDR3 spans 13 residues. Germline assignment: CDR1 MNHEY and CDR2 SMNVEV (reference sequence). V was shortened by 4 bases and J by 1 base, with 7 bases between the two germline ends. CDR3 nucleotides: TGTGCCAGCAGTTCTAGGCCCCAAGAGACCCAGTACTTC. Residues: CASSSRPQETQYF.

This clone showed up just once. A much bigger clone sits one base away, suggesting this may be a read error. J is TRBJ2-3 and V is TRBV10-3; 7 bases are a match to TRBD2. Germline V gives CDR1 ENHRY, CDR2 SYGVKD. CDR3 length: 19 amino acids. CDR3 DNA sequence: TGTGCCATCAGTGAGTCGACGGGAATGGCGACTAGCCCCACAGACACGCAGTATTTT. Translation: CAISESTGMATSPTDTQYF.

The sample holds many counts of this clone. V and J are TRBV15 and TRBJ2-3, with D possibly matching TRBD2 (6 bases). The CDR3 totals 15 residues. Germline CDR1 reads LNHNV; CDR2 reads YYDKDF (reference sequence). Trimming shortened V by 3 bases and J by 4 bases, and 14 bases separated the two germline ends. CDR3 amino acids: CATSRTSTFPDTQYF. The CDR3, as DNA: TGTGCCACCAGCAGGACTAGTACTTTCCCAGATACGCAGTATTTT.

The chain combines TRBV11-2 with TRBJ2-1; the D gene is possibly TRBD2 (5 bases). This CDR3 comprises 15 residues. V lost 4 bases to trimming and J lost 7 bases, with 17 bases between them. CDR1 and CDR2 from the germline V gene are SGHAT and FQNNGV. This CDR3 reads CASSSDLRVSNEQFF. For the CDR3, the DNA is TGTGCCAGCAGCTCAGATTTGCGGGTCTCGAATGAGCAGTTCTTC.

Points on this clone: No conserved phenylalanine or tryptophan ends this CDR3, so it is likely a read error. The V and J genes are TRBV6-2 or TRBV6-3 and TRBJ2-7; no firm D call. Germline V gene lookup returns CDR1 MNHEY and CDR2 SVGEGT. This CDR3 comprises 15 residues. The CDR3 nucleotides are TGTGCAAGCACCAAAATTTCGGATCAAGCCTACGAGCAGTACTTA. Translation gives CASTKISDQAYEQYL.

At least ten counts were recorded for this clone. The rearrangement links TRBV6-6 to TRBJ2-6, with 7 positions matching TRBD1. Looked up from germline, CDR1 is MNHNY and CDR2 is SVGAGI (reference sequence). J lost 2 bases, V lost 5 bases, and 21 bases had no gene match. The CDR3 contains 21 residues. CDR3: CASSHPGTVSPRQAGANVLTF. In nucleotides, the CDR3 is TGTGCCAGCAGTCACCCCGGGACAGTTAGCCCCCGGCAAGCTGGGGCCAACGTCCTGACTTTC.

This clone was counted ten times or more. The CDR3 nucleotides are TGTGCCAGCAGCTCCATGGGAGGGGATACGCAGTATTTT. Its protein is CASSSMGGDTQYF. The J gene is TRBJ2-3, the V gene TRBV7-3, with 7 nucleotides matching TRBD2. Germline V gene data show CDR1 as SGHTA and CDR2 as FQGTGA. The V and J ends lost 4 bases and 6 bases, in that order; junction bases with no gene match: 4. The CDR3 totals 13 residues.

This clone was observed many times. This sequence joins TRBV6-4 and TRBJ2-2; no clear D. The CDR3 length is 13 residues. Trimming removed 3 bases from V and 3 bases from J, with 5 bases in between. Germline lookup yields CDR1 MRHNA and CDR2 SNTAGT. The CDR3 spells CASSEEHTGELFF. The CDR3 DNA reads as TGTGCCAGCAGTGAGGAGCACACCGGGGAGCTGTTTTTT.